This is a list of T cell receptor beta chains from one sample in a study of blood T cells in healthy people across ages. TCRdb analysed the 5' RACE reads with MiXCR anew, one entry per CDR3 protein. The sample lists fewer than 1,000,000 distinct CDR3 sequences; approximately 44% were seen once. Sequenced material: blood. These receptors were taken from a man aged 55-75 years in good health. Both conserved end residues are part of each CDR3. Fields, in order: J gene, V gene, D gene, clone size, CDR3 protein, CDR3 DNA. The D gene is left open where the match is weak. Clone size is not always given. Where it is, it says once, few, many or a class for expanded clones.

J gene: TRBJ2-7; V gene: TRBV20-1; D gene: NA; clone size: many; CDR3 protein: CSARADRQKAYEQYF; CDR3 DNA: TGCAGTGCTAGGGCGGACCGTCAGAAGGCCTACGAGCAGTACTTC
J gene: TRBJ2-5; V gene: TRBV9; D gene: NA; clone size: once; CDR3 protein: CASSVDGLAWETQYF; CDR3 DNA: TGTGCCAGCAGCGTAGACGGGCTTGCATGGGAGACCCAGTACTTC
J gene: TRBJ1-5; V gene: TRBV20-1; D gene: NA; clone size: many; CDR3 protein: CSASTRLDQPQHF; CDR3 DNA: TGCAGTGCTAGTACTCGCCTCGATCAGCCCCAGCATTTT
J gene: TRBJ2-5; V gene: TRBV9; D gene: TRBD1; clone size: NA; CDR3 protein: CASSGLGTGEETQYF; CDR3 DNA: TGTGCCAGCAGCGGCTTAGGGACAGGGGAAGAGACCCAGTACTTC
J gene: TRBJ1-4; V gene: TRBV5-1; D gene: TRBD1; clone size: few; CDR3 protein: CASSTGTGNIGKLFF; CDR3 DNA: TGCGCCAGCAGCACCGGGACAGGGAATATAGGAAAACTGTTTTTT
J gene: TRBJ2-1; V gene: TRBV15; D gene: TRBD1; clone size: few; CDR3 protein: CATSTGQGNYNEQFF; CDR3 DNA: TGTGCCACCAGCACCGGACAGGGAAACTACAATGAGCAGTTCTTC
J gene: TRBJ2-3; V gene: TRBV10-3; D gene: NA; clone size: NA; CDR3 protein: CAISEKESTDTQYF; CDR3 DNA: TGTGCCATCAGTGAGAAGGAAAGCACAGATACGCAGTATTTT
J gene: TRBJ2-1; V gene: TRBV7-9; D gene: NA; clone size: few; CDR3 protein: CASSVEVISSYNEQFF; CDR3 DNA: TGTGCCAGCAGCGTGGAAGTTATTAGCTCCTACAATGAGCAGTTCTTC
J gene: TRBJ2-5; V gene: TRBV9; D gene: TRBD2; clone size: NA; CDR3 protein: CASSVLGGRAETQYF; CDR3 DNA: TGTGCCAGCAGCGTACTTGGGGGGAGGGCGGAGACCCAGTACTTC
J gene: TRBJ2-7; V gene: TRBV4-3; D gene: NA; clone size: NA; CDR3 protein: CASSQVFGASSYEQYF; CDR3 DNA: TGCGCCAGCAGCCAAGTGTTCGGGGCGAGCTCCTACGAGCAGTACTTC
J gene: TRBJ2-1; V gene: TRBV6-2/TRBV6-3; D gene: TRBD1; clone size: NA; CDR3 protein: CASSWGTDRGLAEQFF; CDR3 DNA: TGTGCCAGCAGTTGGGGGACAGACCGAGGGCTCGCTGAGCAGTTCTTC
J gene: TRBJ2-3; V gene: TRBV15; D gene: TRBD1; clone size: NA; CDR3 protein: CATSRTGETDTQYF; CDR3 DNA: TGTGCCACCAGCAGGACAGGGGAAACAGATACGCAGTATTTT
J gene: TRBJ1-5; V gene: TRBV7-9; D gene: TRBD1; clone size: NA; CDR3 protein: CASSSQGWEPQHF; CDR3 DNA: TGTGCCAGCAGCTCACAGGGGTGGGAGCCCCAGCATTTT
J gene: TRBJ1-1; V gene: TRBV7-3; D gene: NA; clone size: few; CDR3 protein: CASSSLGGTEAFF; CDR3 DNA: TGTGCCAGCAGCTCACTCGGTGGGACTGAAGCTTTCTTT
J gene: TRBJ2-5; V gene: TRBV18; D gene: NA; clone size: few; CDR3 protein: CASSPGSSNQETQYF; CDR3 DNA: TGTGCCAGCTCACCAGGGTCGTCCAACCAAGAGACCCAGTACTTC
J gene: TRBJ2-1; V gene: TRBV6-2/TRBV6-3; D gene: TRBD1; clone size: NA; CDR3 protein: CASSYSGQGAEQFF; CDR3 DNA: TGTGCCAGCAGTTACTCGGGACAGGGTGCGGAGCAGTTCTTC
J gene: TRBJ2-1; V gene: TRBV6-6; D gene: NA; clone size: few; CDR3 protein: CASSYRRGSYNEQFF; CDR3 DNA: TGTGCCAGCAGTTATAGACGGGGCTCCTACAATGAGCAGTTCTTC
J gene: TRBJ1-2; V gene: TRBV2; D gene: TRBD1; clone size: NA; CDR3 protein: CASTKSTGGSDGYTF; CDR3 DNA: TGTGCCAGCACCAAATCGACAGGGGGAAGTGATGGCTACACCTTC
J gene: TRBJ1-5; V gene: TRBV20-1; D gene: TRBD1; clone size: few; CDR3 protein: CSASKQGKGNQPQHF; CDR3 DNA: TGCAGTGCTAGCAAACAGGGGAAGGGCAATCAGCCCCAGCATTTT
J gene: TRBJ1-4; V gene: TRBV18; D gene: TRBD1; clone size: NA; CDR3 protein: CASSPPNTGGRKTNEKLFF; CDR3 DNA: TGTGCCAGCTCACCACCTAACACAGGGGGCCGGAAAACTAATGAAAAACTGTTTTTT
J gene: TRBJ2-6; V gene: TRBV7-2; D gene: NA; clone size: few; CDR3 protein: CASSSSPSGANVLTF; CDR3 DNA: TGTGCCAGCAGCTCCTCTCCCTCTGGGGCCAACGTCCTGACTTTC
J gene: TRBJ2-2; V gene: TRBV9; D gene: NA; clone size: once; CDR3 protein: CASSAGAPKNTGELFF; CDR3 DNA: TGTGCCAGCAGCGCAGGGGCCCCAAAGAACACCGGGGAGCTGTTTTTT
J gene: TRBJ1-1; V gene: TRBV20-1; D gene: TRBD1; clone size: once; CDR3 protein: CSAVAGQVNTEAFF; CDR3 DNA: TGCAGTGCGGTAGCGGGACAGGTGAACACTGAAGCTTTCTTT